This is a list of T cell receptor beta chains from one sample in a study of shared clonotypes between healthy human individuals. Repertoires were generated with immunoSEQ multiplex PCR, while TCRdb's copy carries only in-frame clones and drops some. The sample has about 800,000 clones, about 97% seen once. The sequencing sample was made of naive CD8+ T cells sorted from blood. The source is a man under 40 in good health. Both conserved end residues are part of each CDR3. A D gene is named only where the DNA matches it firmly. Some rows mark clone size as missing; the rest say once, few, many or name a class of expanded clone.

CDR3: CASSQEAAGGPYNEQFF; DNA: TGTGCCAGCAGCCAAGAAGCAGCGGGAGGACCGTACAATGAGCAGTTCTTC; J: TRBJ2-1; V: TRBV4-2; D: TRBD2; size: NA
CDR3: CASSGDRSYEQYF; DNA: TGTGCCAGCAGCGGGGACAGGAGTTACGAGCAGTACTTC; J: TRBJ2-7; V: TRBV9; D: TRBD1; size: NA
CDR3: CASSFGGARETQYF; DNA: TGTGCCAGCAGTTTTGGCGGGGCTCGGGAGACCCAGTACTTC; J: TRBJ2-5; V: TRBV2; D: NA; size: NA
CDR3: CASSPSGANVLTF; DNA: TGTGCCAGCAGCCCCAGTGGGGCCAACGTCCTGACTTTC; J: TRBJ2-6; V: TRBV7-8; D: NA; size: once
CDR3: CASSLVAGEGTDTQYF; DNA: TGCGCCAGCAGCTTGGTTGCGGGAGAGGGGACAGATACGCAGTATTTT; J: TRBJ2-3; V: TRBV5-1; D: TRBD2; size: NA
CDR3: CASSQGYGYTF; DNA: TGTGCCAGCAGTCAGGGCTATGGCTACACCTTC; J: TRBJ1-2; V: TRBV28; D: NA; size: NA
CDR3: CASSLTGTSGDTQYF; DNA: TGTGCCAGCAGTCTCACCGGGACTAGCGGAGATACGCAGTATTTT; J: TRBJ2-3; V: TRBV11-2; D: TRBD2; size: NA
CDR3: CASSLAGHPSYEQYF; DNA: TGTGCCAGCAGCTTAGCAGGACACCCATCCTACGAGCAGTACTTC; J: TRBJ2-7; V: TRBV7-9; D: NA; size: NA
CDR3: CASRQGVYEQYF; DNA: TGTGCCAGCAGGCAGGGTGTCTACGAGCAGTACTTC; J: TRBJ2-7; V: TRBV6-5; D: NA; size: NA
CDR3: CSVQGTGSEEQYF; DNA: TGCAGCGTCCAAGGGACAGGGTCGGAAGAGCAGTACTTC; J: TRBJ2-7; V: TRBV29-1; D: TRBD1; size: NA
CDR3: CASSPVSTDTQYF; DNA: TGTGCCAGCAGTCCCGTGAGCACAGATACGCAGTATTTT; J: TRBJ2-3; V: TRBV27; D: NA; size: once
CDR3: CASSQGGAGTSYNEQFF; DNA: TGCGCCAGCAGCCAAGGAGGGGCGGGGACCTCCTACAATGAGCAGTTCTTC; J: TRBJ2-1; V: TRBV4-1; D: NA; size: NA
CDR3: CASSPWDRGIYGYTF; DNA: TGTGCCAGCAGCCCCTGGGACAGGGGGATCTATGGCTACACCTTC; J: TRBJ1-2; V: TRBV9; D: TRBD1; size: NA
CDR3: CASSLFWGGDDLERYGYTF; DNA: TGTGCCAGCAGTTTATTTTGGGGAGGGGACGACCTTGAGAGGTATGGCTACACCTTC; J: TRBJ1-2; V: TRBV28; D: NA; size: NA
CDR3: CASSKNRGANEKLFF; DNA: TGTGCCAGCAGCAAGAACAGGGGTGCTAATGAAAAACTGTTTTTT; J: TRBJ1-4; V: TRBV27; D: TRBD1; size: once
CDR3: CASSSSTGELFF; DNA: TGTGCCAGCAGCTCAAGCACCGGGGAGCTGTTTTTT; J: TRBJ2-2; V: TRBV9; D: NA; size: NA
CDR3: CASFGTGGYNEQFF; DNA: TGCGCCAGCTTCGGGACAGGGGGCTACAATGAGCAGTTCTTC; J: TRBJ2-1; V: TRBV5-1; D: TRBD1; size: once
CDR3: CASSDGQAYYGYTF; DNA: TGTGCCAGCAGTGACGGACAGGCTTACTATGGCTACACCTTC; J: TRBJ1-2; V: TRBV25-1; D: TRBD1; size: NA
CDR3: CASSTRDITYEQYF; DNA: TGTGCCAGCAGCACCCGGGACATAACCTACGAGCAGTACTTC; J: TRBJ2-7; V: TRBV11-2; D: NA; size: NA
CDR3: CASSGTSGRARDTQYF; DNA: TGTGCCAGCAGCGGGACTAGCGGGAGGGCCCGAGATACGCAGTATTTT; J: TRBJ2-3; V: TRBV9; D: TRBD2; size: NA